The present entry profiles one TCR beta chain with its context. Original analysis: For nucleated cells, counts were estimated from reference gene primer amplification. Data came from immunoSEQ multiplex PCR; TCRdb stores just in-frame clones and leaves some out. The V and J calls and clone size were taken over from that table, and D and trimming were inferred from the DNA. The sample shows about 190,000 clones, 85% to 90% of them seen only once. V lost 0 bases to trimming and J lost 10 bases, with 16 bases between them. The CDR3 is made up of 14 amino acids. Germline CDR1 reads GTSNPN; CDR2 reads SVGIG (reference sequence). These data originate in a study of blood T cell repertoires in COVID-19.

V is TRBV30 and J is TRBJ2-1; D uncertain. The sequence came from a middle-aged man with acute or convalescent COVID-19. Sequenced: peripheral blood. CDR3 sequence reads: CAWSVLSTDTEQFF. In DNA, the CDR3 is TGTGCCTGGAGTGTACTTAGTACCGATACCGAGCAGTTCTTC. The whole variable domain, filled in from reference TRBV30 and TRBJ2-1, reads SQTIHQWPATLVQPVGSPLSLECTVEGTSNPNLYWYRQAAGRGLQLLFYSVGIGQISSEVPQNLSASRPQDRQFILSSKKLLLSDSGFYLCAWSVLSTDTEQFFGPGTRLTVL.